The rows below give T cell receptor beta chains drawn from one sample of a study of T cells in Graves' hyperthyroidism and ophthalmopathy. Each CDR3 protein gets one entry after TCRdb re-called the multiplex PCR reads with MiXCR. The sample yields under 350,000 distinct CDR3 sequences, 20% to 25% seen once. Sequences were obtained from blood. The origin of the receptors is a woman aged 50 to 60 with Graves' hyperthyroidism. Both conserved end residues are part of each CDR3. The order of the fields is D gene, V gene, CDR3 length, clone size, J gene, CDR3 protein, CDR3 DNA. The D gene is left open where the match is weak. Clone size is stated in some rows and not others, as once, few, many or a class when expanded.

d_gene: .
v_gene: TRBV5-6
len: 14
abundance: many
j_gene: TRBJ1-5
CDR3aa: CASSLVDSNQPQHF
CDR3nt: TGTGCCAGCAGCTTGGTGGACAGCAATCAGCCCCAGCATTTT

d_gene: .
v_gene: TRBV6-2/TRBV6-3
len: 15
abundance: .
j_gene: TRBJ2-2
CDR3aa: CASSYSGVNTGELFF
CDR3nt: TGTGCCAGCAGTTACTCGGGAGTAAACACCGGGGAGCTGTTTTTT

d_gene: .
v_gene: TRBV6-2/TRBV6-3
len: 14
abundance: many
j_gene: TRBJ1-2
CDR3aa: CASRNRELNYGYTF
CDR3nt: TGTGCCAGCAGAAACAGGGAGCTGAACTATGGCTACACCTTC

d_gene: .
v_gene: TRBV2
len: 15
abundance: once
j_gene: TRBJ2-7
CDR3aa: CASSLVWSSSYEQYF
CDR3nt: TGTGCCAGCAGCTTAGTTTGGTCCTCCTCCTACGAGCAGTACTTC

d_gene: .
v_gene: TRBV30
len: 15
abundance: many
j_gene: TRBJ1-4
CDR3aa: CAWSGPPSGNEKLFF
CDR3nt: TGTGCCTGGAGTGGACCTCCGTCCGGTAATGAAAAACTGTTTTTT

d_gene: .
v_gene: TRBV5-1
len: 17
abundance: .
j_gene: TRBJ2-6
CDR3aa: CASSSTFTGRGANVLTF
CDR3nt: TGCGCCAGCAGCTCGACTTTTACAGGGCGAGGGGCCAACGTCCTGACTTTC

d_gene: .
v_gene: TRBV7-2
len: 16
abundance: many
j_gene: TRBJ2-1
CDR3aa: CASSSRPMGPDNEQFF
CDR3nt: TGTGCCAGCAGCTCAAGGCCGATGGGGCCCGACAATGAGCAGTTCTTC

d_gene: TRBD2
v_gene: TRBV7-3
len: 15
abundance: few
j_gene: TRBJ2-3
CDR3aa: CASSARTGGGYTQYF
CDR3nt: TGTGCCAGCAGCGCCCGAACCGGGGGGGGATATACGCAGTATTTT

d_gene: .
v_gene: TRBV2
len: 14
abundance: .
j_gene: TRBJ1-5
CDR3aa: CASSDRGWGQPQHF
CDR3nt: TGTGCCAGCAGTGACCGGGGTTGGGGTCAGCCCCAGCATTTT

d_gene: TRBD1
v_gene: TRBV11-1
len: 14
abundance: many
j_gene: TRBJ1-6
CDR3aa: CASSPRGRNSPLHF
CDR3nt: TGTGCCAGCAGCCCCAGGGGGCGAAATTCACCCCTCCACTTT

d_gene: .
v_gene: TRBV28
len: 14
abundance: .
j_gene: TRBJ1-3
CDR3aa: CASTRPVSGNTLYF
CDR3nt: TGTGCCAGCACTAGACCGGTCTCTGGAAACACCCTATATTTT